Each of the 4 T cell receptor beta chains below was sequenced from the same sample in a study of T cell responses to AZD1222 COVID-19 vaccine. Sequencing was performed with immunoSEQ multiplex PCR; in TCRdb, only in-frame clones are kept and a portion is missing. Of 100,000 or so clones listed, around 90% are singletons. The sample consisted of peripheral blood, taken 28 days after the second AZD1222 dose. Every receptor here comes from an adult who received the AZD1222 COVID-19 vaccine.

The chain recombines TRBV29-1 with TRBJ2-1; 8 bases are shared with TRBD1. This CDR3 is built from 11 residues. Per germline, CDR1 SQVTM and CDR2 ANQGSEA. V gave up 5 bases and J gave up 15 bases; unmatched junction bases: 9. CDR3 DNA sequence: TGCAGCGTTAAGGATCAGGGGGCGCGGTTCTTC. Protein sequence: CSVKDQGARFF.

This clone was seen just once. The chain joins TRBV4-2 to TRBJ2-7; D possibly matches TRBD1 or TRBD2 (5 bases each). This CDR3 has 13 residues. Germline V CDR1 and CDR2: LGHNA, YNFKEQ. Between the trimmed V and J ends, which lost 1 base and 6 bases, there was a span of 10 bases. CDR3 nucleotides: TGTGCCAGCAGCCAAGGAGGGGACGGCGAGCAGTACTTC. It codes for CASSQGGDGEQYF.

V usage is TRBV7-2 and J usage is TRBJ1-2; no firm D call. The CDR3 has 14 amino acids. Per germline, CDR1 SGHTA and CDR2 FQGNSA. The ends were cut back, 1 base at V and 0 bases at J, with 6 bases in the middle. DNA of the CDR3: TGTGCCAGCAGCTTAGGGGCAGCTAACTATGGCTACACCTTC. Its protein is CASSLGAANYGYTF.

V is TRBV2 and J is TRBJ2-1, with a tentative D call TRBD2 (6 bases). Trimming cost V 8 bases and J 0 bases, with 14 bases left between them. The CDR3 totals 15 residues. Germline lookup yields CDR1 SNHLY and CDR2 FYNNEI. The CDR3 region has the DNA TGTGCCAGCCCCACGGGGGAGAGCTCCTACAATGAGCAGTTCTTC. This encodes CASPTGESSYNEQFF.